This T cell receptor (beta chain) was found in a study of cytomegalovirus exposure and HLA in healthy donors (TCRdb year 2017). At the level of the whole study: In an earlier analysis of under 600 of the donors, approximately 260 Gb of sequence data and 117 million unique TCR beta sequences from roughly 190 million T cells were reported. HLA typing covered class I and class II loci at four-digit resolution. The number of typed donors differed by locus: roughly 620-630 for A, B, C, DRB1 and DQB1; 522 for DQA1; around 610 for DPA1; and 400 to 480 for DPB1. An earlier analysis of about 620 of the donors applied high-throughput TCR beta sequencing to assess whether each TCR beta V gene segment acted as functional or pseudogenic. An early release that covered 500 to 800 HLA-typed donors contained about 300 gigabases of sequencing data and approximately 85 million unique TCR sequences. In a later analysis, previously published TCR beta repertoires from about 670 donors were re-analyzed and high-resolution HLA genotyping was added so that TCR occurrence patterns could be studied. Donor age, sex, ethnicity and CMV serostatus were compiled together with the repertoire data. Several DR-DQ haplotypes were treated as single units for association and clustering because of strong linkage in the cohort. The study aimed to test whether signatures of past pathogen exposure could be identified by cataloging public T cell receptors. To predict cytomegalovirus infection status, the study brought together high-throughput TCR immunosequencing, statistical association of individual TCRs with disease status, and machine learning. Besides the first cohort of more than 650 subjects, a separate validation cohort made up of 120 different subjects was used. Among 300 to 450 genotyped donors of the cohort, an average of about 240,000 unique TCR beta nucleotide sequences were sequenced per donor, roughly a sixth of them non-productive. Of the 300 to 450 genotyped donors, approximately 80% were placed in the genetic ancestry cluster associated with self-reported Caucasian donors. Rather than using new phenotypic data, the later analysis identified candidate immune exposures from TCR beta sequences and from how often those sequences occurred across donors. All discovery cohort repertoires had been generated on a single sequencing platform. In a later genetic analysis, genome-wide SNP genotypes for about three fifths of the 666 donors were used, and that subset was treated as a discovery cohort. The T cell repertoires of around 730 subjects were profiled by immunosequencing and related to cytomegalovirus serostatus. Results and caveats for the whole study, not just this receptor: CMV serostatus was the only immune exposure information available for the cohort. An earlier analysis of approximately 600 of the donors showed that most TCR beta V segments appeared in productive rearrangements either about 90% or about 30% of the time, which broadly matched IMGT annotations. In a later analysis, most CMV-associated TCR beta chains were found to appear HLA-restricted, with HLA associations seemingly driven largely by CMV exposure. In this cohort, only TCR beta chains were sequenced, and detectable features were limited by the absence of alpha or paired-chain data. The sequencing pipeline was judged likely to have produced a cluster of highly shared sequence variants as a technical artifact. According to a later analysis, TCR association rates differed among HLA loci, with DRB1 alleles showing the most associated TCRs and HLA-C alleles showing the fewest. The study listed around 160 TCR beta chains as associated with cytomegalovirus. In a later genetic analysis, a missense DCLRE1C variant was associated with V-gene and J-gene trimming of TCR beta chains, and the association was replicated in an independent cohort. A few of the identified cytomegalovirus-associated TCR beta chains were confirmed in vitro to be specific for cytomegalovirus antigens. A later genetic analysis reported fewer N-insertions in productive TCRs among donors in an Asian-associated ancestry cluster than the roughly 700-donor mean. Several of the top co-occurrence clusters appeared to be linked to parvovirus B19, influenza, CMV and Epstein-Barr virus, according to a later analysis. In both the original and validation cohorts, the classifier was reported to diagnose cytomegalovirus status with high specificity and sensitivity. A later analysis found that HLA-associated TCR beta chains were more clonally expanded and had lower generation probabilities than equally common non-associated chains. According to the authors, the approach could potentially be generalized to other disease states and immunological phenotypes. When HLA alleles, especially DR and DQ, strongly co-occurred, TCR associations were difficult to assign to individual alleles. Correlated functional status among segregating V segments might be attributable to linkage disequilibrium, but an unknown experimental factor could not be ruled out. In a later analysis, around 15,000 TCR beta sequences were associated with specific HLA alleles at a false discovery rate of 0.05. Sequencing depth was assumed to be roughly uniform across donors in the presence/absence analyses, though that assumption may not hold. Because HLA typing was unavailable for some donors at each locus, only the typed subset was used in association tests. About 17 rarely observed V segments, including chromosome 9 orphons, were excluded from the earlier analysis of approximately 500 of the donors because counts were too low. Across donors, most TCR sequences were observed very rarely, whereas some public TCRs were present in many individuals. A further reported finding was that TCR beta sequences accurately predicted the HLA-A and HLA-B alleles for most subjects in the first cohort.

A remark on this clone: Its target antigen remains unknown. The record has no base qualities; no much larger clone is one base away.

Preparation of the library involved the immunoSEQ multiplex PCR assay. For the multiplex PCR, a mixture combining 60 forward primers for TCR Vbeta segments and 13 reverse primers for TCR Jbeta segments was used. Amplification of the CDR3 region of rearranged TCR beta genes was performed with a multiplex PCR assay on genomic DNA. On the Illumina HiSeq System, the amplified TCR beta libraries were sequenced as 87-base-pair reads. Per the source publication's procedure: A later analysis tallied tens of millions of unique TCR beta chains across the 666 repertoires, and approximately 9.9 million of those chains were shared by two or more donors. To remove PCR and sequencing errors, raw reads were error-corrected and collapsed into unique sequences using a nearest-neighbor algorithm that merged closely related sequences. V, D and J gene segments were assigned by aligning CDR3 sequences to IMGT reference sequences. Each retained sequence needed at least a six-nucleotide match to both a V gene segment and a J gene segment. A rearrangement counted as productive if the CDR3 had no stop codons and remained in frame with V and J, and every other rearrangement counted as non-productive. CDR3 was defined by IMGT convention, running from the second conserved V-encoded cysteine to the conserved J-encoded phenylalanine. The earlier analysis of fewer than 700 of the donors excluded sequences that lacked an unambiguous match to a single V gene segment. In an earlier analysis of roughly 500 of the donors, V segments were called functional above 56.7% productive rearrangements and were called segregating when the between-donor standard deviation exceeded 5%. To diagnose cytomegalovirus status from the catalog of TCR beta chain sequences, a statistical classification framework was built. In a later analysis, TCR nucleotide sequences were compared against IMGT/GENE-DB human TR gene sequences so that V and J genes could be assigned. A later analysis assigned CDR3 sequences and most-parsimonious VDJ recombination scenarios with the TCRdist pipeline. In a later analysis, each TCR beta chain was defined by its CDR3 amino acid sequence together with its V-gene family, and reads without a unique V-gene family were excluded. In a later analysis, a few hundred highly shared, low-generation-probability nucleotide sequences were removed to address suspected cross-contamination and a sequencing artifact. For each public chain, a later analysis derived a clonal expansion index from normalized ranks of inferred template counts within each repertoire. In a later analysis, generation probabilities were computed with a VDJ recombination model fitted to out-of-frame rearrangements, and the resulting probabilities were checked against IGoR. A later analysis scored TCR-TCR, TCR-HLA and TCR-CMV co-occurrence with hypergeometric tests, applying a repertoire-size bias correction to TCR pairs. A later analysis estimated false discovery rates by permuting HLA or CMV assignments 20 times. In a later analysis, co-occurring TCRs were grouped with DBSCAN, and TCRdist sequence similarity was added when clustering was performed within HLA-allele-positive subsets. Co-occurrence clustering excluded repertoires with fewer than 30,000 or more than 120,000 public chains, plus five with anomalous nucleotide sharing. TCRdb carries this immuneACCESS record with in-frame sequences only. Its versions omit some clonotypes, under half of them owing to an unresolved V gene in the studies checked, with the rest unexplained. Clonal size and the V and J genes are those of that table, whereas D and trimming came from the DNA. A total of around 160,000 clones appear in this sample, 60% to 80% of them only once. Of the sample, over 13% falls within the top ten clones.

The cohort consisted of 670 or so healthy bone marrow donors. At the time of sampling, every cohort member was nominally healthy, though immune exposures that went unrecorded were likely present. The donor was CMV seropositive and was included in the group of some 290 seropositive cohort members. A peripheral blood sample was provided by each donor, and peripheral blood mononuclear cells were used for TCR beta sequencing. The Qiagen DNeasy Blood Extraction Kit was used to extract genomic DNA from the blood cell samples. This TCR derives from a man aged 50 or older in good health and CMV-seropositive. Sequenced input: PBMCs.

CDR3 sequence: CASTSRTGGTEAFF. In nucleotide form, the sequence is TGTGCCAGCACCTCCCGGACAGGGGGCACTGAAGCTTTCTTT. The V and J genes are TRBV5-4 and TRBJ1-1, with TRBD1 matching 10 junction bases. Sequences SGHNT (CDR1) and YYREEE (CDR2) are obtained from the germline V gene (reference sequence). The CDR3 spans 14 residues, from the cysteine through the phenylalanine. The kept DNA is CDR3 alone, 42 bases in frame from the first base. Ends trimmed: V by 6 bases, J by 4 bases; bases unmatched to a gene: 6.